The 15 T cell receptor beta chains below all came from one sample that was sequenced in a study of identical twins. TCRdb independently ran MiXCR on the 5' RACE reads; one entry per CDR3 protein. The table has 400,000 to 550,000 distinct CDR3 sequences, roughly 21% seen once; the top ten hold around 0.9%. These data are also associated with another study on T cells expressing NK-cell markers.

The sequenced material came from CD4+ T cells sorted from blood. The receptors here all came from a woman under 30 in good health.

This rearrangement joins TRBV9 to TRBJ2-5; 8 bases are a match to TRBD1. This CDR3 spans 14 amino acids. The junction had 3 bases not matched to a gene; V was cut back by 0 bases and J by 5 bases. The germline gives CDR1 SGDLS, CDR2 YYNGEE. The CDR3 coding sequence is TGTGCCAGCAGCGTAGGGACAGGGACGGAGACCCAGTACTTC. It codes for CASSVGTGTETQYF.

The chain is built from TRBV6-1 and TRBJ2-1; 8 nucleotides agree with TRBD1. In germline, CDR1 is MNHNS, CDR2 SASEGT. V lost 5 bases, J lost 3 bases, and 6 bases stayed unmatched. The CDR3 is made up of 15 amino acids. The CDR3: CASSQRQGRYNEQFF. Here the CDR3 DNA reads TGTGCCAGCAGTCAGCGACAGGGGCGCTACAATGAGCAGTTCTTC.

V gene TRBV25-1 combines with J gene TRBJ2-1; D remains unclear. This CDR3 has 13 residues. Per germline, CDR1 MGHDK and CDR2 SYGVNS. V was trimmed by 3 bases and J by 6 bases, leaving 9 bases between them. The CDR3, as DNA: TGTGCCAGCAGTGACTCCTGGGGCAATGAGCAGTTCTTC. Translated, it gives CASSDSWGNEQFF.

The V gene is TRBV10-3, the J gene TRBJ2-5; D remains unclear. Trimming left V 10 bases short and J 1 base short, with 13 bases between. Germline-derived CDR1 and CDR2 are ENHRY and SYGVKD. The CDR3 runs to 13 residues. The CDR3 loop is CATREAPQETQYF. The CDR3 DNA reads TGTGCCACCCGTGAAGCCCCCCAAGAGACCCAGTACTTC.

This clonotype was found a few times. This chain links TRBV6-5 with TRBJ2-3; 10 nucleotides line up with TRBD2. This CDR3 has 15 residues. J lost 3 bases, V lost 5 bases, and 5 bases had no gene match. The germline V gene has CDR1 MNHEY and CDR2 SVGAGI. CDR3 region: CASSNERGGTDTQYF. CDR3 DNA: TGTGCCAGCAGTAACGAGCGGGGGGGGACAGATACGCAGTATTTT.

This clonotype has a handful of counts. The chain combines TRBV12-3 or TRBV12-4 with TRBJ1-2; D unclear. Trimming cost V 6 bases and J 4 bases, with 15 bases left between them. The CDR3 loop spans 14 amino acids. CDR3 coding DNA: TGTGCCAGCAGCCCCTTGGGCGCCAGCTATGGCTACACCTTC. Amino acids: CASSPLGASYGYTF.

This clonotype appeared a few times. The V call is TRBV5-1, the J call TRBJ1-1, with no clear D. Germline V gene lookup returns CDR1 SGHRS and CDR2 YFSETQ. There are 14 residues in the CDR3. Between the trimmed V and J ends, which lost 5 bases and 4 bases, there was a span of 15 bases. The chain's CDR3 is CASRMEEASTEAFF. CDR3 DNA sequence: TGCGCCAGCAGGATGGAGGAGGCGAGCACTGAAGCTTTCTTT.

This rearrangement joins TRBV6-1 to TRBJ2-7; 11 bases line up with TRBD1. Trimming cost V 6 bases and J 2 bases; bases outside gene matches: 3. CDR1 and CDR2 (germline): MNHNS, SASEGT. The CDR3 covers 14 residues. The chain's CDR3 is CASRGTGGAYEQYF. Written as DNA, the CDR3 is TGTGCCAGCAGGGGGACAGGGGGAGCCTACGAGCAGTACTTC.

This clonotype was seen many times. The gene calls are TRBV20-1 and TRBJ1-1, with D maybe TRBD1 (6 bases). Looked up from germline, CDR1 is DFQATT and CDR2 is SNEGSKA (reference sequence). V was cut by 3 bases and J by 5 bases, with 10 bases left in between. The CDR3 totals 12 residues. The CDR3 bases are TGCAGTGCTAGGACAGGTGGGACTGAAGCTTTCTTT. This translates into CSARTGGTEAFF.

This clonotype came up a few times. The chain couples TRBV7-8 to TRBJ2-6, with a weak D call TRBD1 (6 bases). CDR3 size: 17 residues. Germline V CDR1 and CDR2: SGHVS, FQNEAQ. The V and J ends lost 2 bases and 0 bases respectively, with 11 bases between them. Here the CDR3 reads CASSLSLGASGANVLTF. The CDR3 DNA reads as TGTGCCAGCAGCTTATCTTTGGGGGCCTCTGGGGCCAACGTCCTGACTTTC.

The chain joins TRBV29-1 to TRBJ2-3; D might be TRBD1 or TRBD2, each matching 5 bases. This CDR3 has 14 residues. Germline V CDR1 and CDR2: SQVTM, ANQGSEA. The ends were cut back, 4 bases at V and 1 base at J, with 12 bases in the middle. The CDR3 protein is CSVGGVDRTDTQYF. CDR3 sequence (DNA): TGCAGCGTTGGAGGGGTCGACCGCACAGATACGCAGTATTTT.

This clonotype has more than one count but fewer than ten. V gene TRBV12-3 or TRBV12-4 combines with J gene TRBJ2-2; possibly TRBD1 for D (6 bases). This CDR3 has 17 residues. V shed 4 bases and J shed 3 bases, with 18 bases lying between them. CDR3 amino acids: CASSSRVQGTDTGELFF. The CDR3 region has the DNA TGTGCCAGCAGTTCGAGGGTACAGGGTACGGACACCGGGGAGCTGTTTTTT.

CDR3 sequence: CASSHTGSGANVLTF. CDR3 sequence (DNA): TGTGCCAGCAGCCATACAGGTTCTGGGGCCAACGTCCTGACTTTC. V gene TRBV4-2 combines with J gene TRBJ2-6, with D maybe TRBD1 (5 bases). Germline CDR1 is LGHNA and CDR2 is YNFKEQ. The CDR3 is 15 residues long. Trimming shortened V by 3 bases and J by 1 base, and 7 bases separated the two germline ends.

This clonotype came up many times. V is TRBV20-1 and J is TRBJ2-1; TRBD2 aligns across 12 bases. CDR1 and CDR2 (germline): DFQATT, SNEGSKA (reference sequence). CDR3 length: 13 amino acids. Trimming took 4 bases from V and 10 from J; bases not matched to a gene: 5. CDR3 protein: CSATSGRAGEQFF. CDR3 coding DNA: TGCAGTGCTACTAGCGGGAGGGCTGGGGAGCAGTTCTTC.

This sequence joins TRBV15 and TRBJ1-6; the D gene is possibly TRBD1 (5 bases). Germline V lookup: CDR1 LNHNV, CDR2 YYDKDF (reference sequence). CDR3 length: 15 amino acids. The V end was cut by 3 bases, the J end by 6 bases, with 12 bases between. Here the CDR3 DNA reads TGTGCCACCAGCAGCTCCCGGGGCGCTAATTCACCCCTCCACTTT. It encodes CATSSSRGANSPLHF.